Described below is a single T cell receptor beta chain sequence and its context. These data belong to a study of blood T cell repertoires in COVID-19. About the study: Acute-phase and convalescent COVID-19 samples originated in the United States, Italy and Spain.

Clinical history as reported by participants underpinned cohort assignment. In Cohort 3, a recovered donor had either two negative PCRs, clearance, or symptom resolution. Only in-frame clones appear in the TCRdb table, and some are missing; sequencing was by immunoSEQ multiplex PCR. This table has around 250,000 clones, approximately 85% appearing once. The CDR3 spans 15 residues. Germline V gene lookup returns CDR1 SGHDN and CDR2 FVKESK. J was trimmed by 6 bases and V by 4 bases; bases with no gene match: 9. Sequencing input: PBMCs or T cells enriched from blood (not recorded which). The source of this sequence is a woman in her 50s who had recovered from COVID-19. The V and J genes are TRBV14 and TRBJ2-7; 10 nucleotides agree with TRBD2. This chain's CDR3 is CASSPFSGRIGEQYF. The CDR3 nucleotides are TGTGCCAGCAGCCCCTTTAGCGGGAGGATTGGCGAGCAGTACTTC.